A single sample is the source of the 7 T cell receptor beta chains below, sequenced in a study of T-cell reconstitution after alpha-beta-depleted transplantation in children. Unique molecular identifiers featured in how the TCRbeta library was prepared. TCRdb processed the PCR reads anew with MiXCR; each CDR3 protein has one entry. The sample contains approximately 210,000 distinct CDR3 sequences, roughly 15% of which appear only once. Sample: PBMCs from the stem cell graft donor, taken from the stem cell graft. The receptor source for this set is a human donor who donated a stem cell graft to a child with acute lymphoblastic leukemia.

This clonotype was observed many times. V is TRBV25-1 and J is TRBJ2-3; 8 bases fit TRBD2. Germline CDR1 is MGHDK and CDR2 is SYGVNS. V was pared by 6 bases and J by 2 bases, with 7 bases of the junction left unmatched. The CDR3 is 15 residues long. The CDR3 loop is CASRDSGTYTDTQYF. As DNA, the CDR3 is TGTGCCAGCAGGGATAGCGGGACCTACACAGATACGCAGTATTTT.

V usage is TRBV5-1 and J usage is TRBJ2-1; D is possibly TRBD2 (6 bases). CDR3 size: 18 residues. The V end was cut by 2 bases, the J end by 0 bases, with 18 bases between. Germline CDR1 and CDR2: SGHRS and YFSETQ. This CDR3 reads CASSFGLLRGNSYNEQFF. The DNA of the CDR3 is TGCGCCAGCAGCTTTGGGTTATTACGGGGGAACTCCTACAATGAGCAGTTCTTC. The entire variable domain, with the rest obtained from reference TRBV5-1 and TRBJ2-1, is as follows: KAGVTQTPRYLIKTRGQQVTLSCSPISGHRSVSWYQQTPGQGLQFLFEYFSETQRNKGNFPGRFSGRQFSNSRSEMNVSTLELGDSALYLCASSFGLLRGNSYNEQFFGPGTRLTVL.

This clonotype has ten or more counts. The J gene is TRBJ1-1, the V gene TRBV7-8; 7 bases line up with TRBD1. The CDR3 spans 15 residues. V lost 4 bases to trimming and J lost 1 base; unmatched junction nucleotides: 6. The germline CDR1 and CDR2 sequences are SGHVS and FQNEAQ. CDR3 protein: CASSSWTGKNTEAFF. Here the CDR3 DNA reads TGTGCCAGCAGCTCCTGGACAGGAAAGAACACTGAAGCTTTCTTT.

In this sample, this clonotype turned up many times. The chain has TRBV5-1 and TRBJ2-3; D is uncertain. Trimming took 0 bases from V and 2 from J, leaving 13 bases between them. The germline gives CDR1 SGHRS, CDR2 YFSETQ. The CDR3 is made up of 16 amino acids. DNA for the CDR3: TGCGCCAGCAGCTTGGTGGGTTTCTCGGACACAGATACGCAGTATTTT. Protein: CASSLVGFSDTDTQYF.

This sequence joins TRBV20-1 and TRBJ1-1, with unresolved D. V shed 6 bases and J shed 3 bases, with 11 bases lying between them. CDR1 is DFQATT, CDR2 SNEGSKA, per germline (reference sequence). The CDR3 runs to 12 residues. CDR3 in DNA: TGCAGTGCCGGGCCGGGGTACACTGAAGCTTTCTTT. Translating gives CSAGPGYTEAFF.

This clonotype was detected a few times. CDR3 in amino acids: CSARASGRDYEQYF. The CDR3 DNA reads TGCAGTGCTAGAGCTAGCGGGAGGGACTACGAGCAGTACTTC. The chain is built from TRBV20-1 and TRBJ2-7; the match to TRBD2 covers 12 bases. J was trimmed by 3 bases and V by 1 base; bases with no gene match: 1. This CDR3 has 14 residues. Germline lookup yields CDR1 DFQATT and CDR2 SNEGSKA (reference sequence).

CDR3 protein: CASSPMLGGLYNEQFF. The CDR3 DNA follows: TGTGCCAGCTCACCCATGCTCGGGGGCCTCTACAATGAGCAGTTCTTC. The V call is TRBV18, the J call TRBJ2-1; D possibly uses TRBD1 or TRBD2 (6 bases each). Germline CDR1 reads KGHSH; CDR2 reads LQKENI. The CDR3 covers 16 residues. V was trimmed by 3 bases and J by 3 bases, leaving 15 bases between them.